These T cell receptor beta chains were read from a single sample in a study of blood T cell repertoires in COVID-19. The table came from immunoSEQ multiplex PCR; TCRdb's copy has only in-frame clones and leaves some out. The sample lists about 160,000 clones; roughly nine tenths were seen once. The sequenced sample was peripheral blood. Source of these receptors: a woman in her 70s with acute or convalescent COVID-19. Each CDR3 is given with its conserved first and last residue. A D gene is named only where the DNA matches it firmly. Clone size is stated in some rows and not others, as once, few, many or a class when expanded.

>.|TRBD2|TRBJ2-1|TRBV7-6
TGTGCCAGCAGCTTTGGAGGGACTAGCGGCTACAATGAGCAGTTCTTC
CASSFGGTSGYNEQFF
>few|.|TRBJ1-1|TRBV18
TGTGCCAGCTCACCATTGGACACAAACACTGAAGCTTTCTTT
CASSPLDTNTEAFF
>many|.|TRBJ2-1|TRBV3-1/TRBV3-2
TGTGCCAGCAGCCACCGGGAAGGAGAGCAGTTCTTC
CASSHREGEQFF
>few|TRBD2|TRBJ2-7|TRBV6-2/TRBV6-3
TGTGCCAGCAGCCACGATCACGGGGGAGGGATGTACGAGCAGTACTTC
CASSHDHGGGMYEQYF
>.|TRBD1|TRBJ2-1|TRBV7-8
TGTGCCAGCAGCCTAGAGGACAGGGTTTCTGAGCAGTTCTTC
CASSLEDRVSEQFF
>.|.|TRBJ1-5|TRBV27
TGTGCCAGCAGGAGACAGCCCTATAGCAATCAGCCCCAGCATTTT
CASRRQPYSNQPQHF
>.|TRBD1|TRBJ1-1|TRBV30
TGTGCCTGGAGTATGGGACAGACTGAAGCTTTCTTT
CAWSMGQTEAFF
>.|.|TRBJ1-1|TRBV4-2
TGTGCCAGCAGCCAAGTCCGGGACACTGAAGCTTTCTTT
CASSQVRDTEAFF
>.|TRBD2|TRBJ2-3|TRBV9
TGTGCCAGCAGCGTAGATAGCGGGAGGGGCACAGATACGCAGTATTTT
CASSVDSGRGTDTQYF
>.|.|TRBJ2-1|TRBV11-2
TGTGCCAGCAGCCTCGGACAGAATGAGCAGTTCTTC
CASSLGQNEQFF
>.|.|TRBJ2-1|TRBV6-5
TGTGCCAGCACTACAGGGAGGGGCCCACACAATGAGCAGTTCTTC
CASTTGRGPHNEQFF